A selection of T cell receptor beta chains follows, all from one sample in a study of OX40 agonist ivuxolimab in advanced cancers. Sequencing used immunoSEQ multiplex PCR; TCRdb keeps in-frame clones, though not all of them. The table lists around 60,000 clones, around 80% of them singletons. This specimen was CD4+ or CD8+ T cells sorted from blood, taken in a trial of the OX40 agonist ivuxolimab. These receptors all come from an adult with an advanced solid tumor such as melanoma, head and neck, liver or kidney cancer. Both conserved end residues are part of each CDR3. A D gene is named only where the DNA matches it firmly. Expanded clones get a size class; other rows say once, few or many, or leave the size out.

V: TRBV15
D: -
J: TRBJ1-4
size: few
DNA: TGTGCCACCAGCAGAGATAGGGCACGGGGTGAAAAACTGTTTTTT
CDR3: CATSRDRARGEKLFF

V: TRBV27
D: TRBD1
J: TRBJ1-1
size: -
DNA: TGTGCCAGCAGTTCTCTAAGGACAGGGACTGAAGCTTTCTTT
CDR3: CASSSLRTGTEAFF

V: TRBV7-9
D: TRBD1
J: TRBJ1-1
size: -
DNA: TGTGCCAGCAGCTTGGACAGGGGGCCGACTGAAGCTTTCTTT
CDR3: CASSLDRGPTEAFF

V: TRBV5-1
D: TRBD2
J: TRBJ2-5
size: -
DNA: TGCGCCAGCAGCTTGAAGGCCGGGGGGGAGACCCAGTACTTC
CDR3: CASSLKAGGETQYF

V: TRBV9
D: TRBD2
J: TRBJ2-3
size: -
DNA: TGTGCCAGCAGCTCTAGCGGGATGGGAGATACGCAGTATTTT
CDR3: CASSSSGMGDTQYF

V: TRBV5-4
D: -
J: TRBJ1-5
size: -
DNA: TGTGCCAGCAGCTTGGAGGTGGGGGTCTCTCCGATTAGCAATCAGCCCCAGCATTTT
CDR3: CASSLEVGVSPISNQPQHF

V: TRBV5-1
D: TRBD2
J: TRBJ2-5
size: -
DNA: TGCGCCAGCCTCCGGGGAACGGGAGGGGTAGGAGAGACCCAGTACTTC
CDR3: CASLRGTGGVGETQYF

V: TRBV2
D: TRBD2
J: TRBJ2-1
size: -
DNA: TGTGCCAGCAGTGAAATAGGCGGGAGGGGTGTAGGCAATGAGCAGTTCTTC
CDR3: CASSEIGGRGVGNEQFF

V: TRBV5-5
D: -
J: TRBJ2-7
size: -
DNA: TGTGCCCCCAAGTCCTACGAGCAGTACTTC
CDR3: CAPKSYEQYF

V: TRBV2
D: TRBD2
J: TRBJ2-5
size: -
DNA: TGTGCCAGCAGGGGGGTACTGACTAGCGGGAGCGAGACCCAGTACTTC
CDR3: CASRGVLTSGSETQYF

V: TRBV5-1
D: TRBD2
J: TRBJ2-5
size: once
DNA: TGCGCCAGCAGCTCCCTGGGACTAGCGGGTGAAGAGACCCAGTACTTC
CDR3: CASSSLGLAGEETQYF

V: TRBV7-9
D: -
J: TRBJ2-3
size: -
DNA: TGTGCCAGCAGCTTATCTCGCACAGATACGCAGTATTTT
CDR3: CASSLSRTDTQYF

V: TRBV6-1
D: TRBD1
J: TRBJ1-5
size: once
DNA: TGTGCCAGCGACGACAGGGAGGGTCAGCCCCAGCATTTT
CDR3: CASDDREGQPQHF

V: TRBV6-6
D: TRBD2
J: TRBJ2-2
size: -
DNA: TGTGCCAGCAGTGCCCGGACTAGAGTCACCGGGGAGCTGTTTTTT
CDR3: CASSARTRVTGELFF

V: TRBV28
D: -
J: TRBJ1-5
size: -
DNA: TGTGCCAGCAGTTTATCGGGCAGGGCATATAGCAATCAGCCCCAGCATTTT
CDR3: CASSLSGRAYSNQPQHF

V: TRBV4-2
D: -
J: TRBJ2-7
size: -
DNA: TGTGCCAGCAGCCAAGTGGGGTCTGTGGGAGAGCAGTACTTC
CDR3: CASSQVGSVGEQYF

V: TRBV14
D: -
J: TRBJ1-2
size: -
DNA: TGTGCCAGCAGCCAAGGAGGAGGTGGGCCTGATGGCTACACCTTC
CDR3: CASSQGGGGPDGYTF

V: TRBV5-4
D: TRBD2
J: TRBJ2-3
size: -
DNA: TGTGCCAGCAGCTCCCCCAGCGGGAGGGTCTCAGATACGCAGTATTTT
CDR3: CASSSPSGRVSDTQYF

V: TRBV5-1
D: -
J: TRBJ2-2
size: -
DNA: TGCGCCAGCAGCTCGGACAGCAACACCGGGGAGCTGTTTTTT
CDR3: CASSSDSNTGELFF

V: TRBV29-1
D: TRBD1
J: TRBJ1-2
size: -
DNA: TGCAGCGTAGAAGTACAGGGGGCAAAGGGCTACACCTTC
CDR3: CSVEVQGAKGYTF

V: TRBV5-8
D: -
J: TRBJ1-5
size: -
DNA: TGTGCCAGCAGCCGGACGGGGTTGGCCCAGCATTTT
CDR3: CASSRTGLAQHF

V: TRBV10-3
D: TRBD2
J: TRBJ2-5
size: few
DNA: TGTGCCATCAGTGACCCGTCGCCTAGGCGGGAGGGAGCCGAGACCCAGTACTTC
CDR3: CAISDPSPRREGAETQYF

V: TRBV5-1
D: TRBD1
J: TRBJ2-5
size: -
DNA: TGCGCCAGCAGCTTCAGGGGGTCCCAAGAGACCCAGTACTTC
CDR3: CASSFRGSQETQYF

V: TRBV6-6
D: -
J: TRBJ1-3
size: -
DNA: TGTGCCAGCAGTTACAGGTCAGGGGAGGACACCATATATTTT
CDR3: CASSYRSGEDTIYF

V: TRBV30
D: -
J: TRBJ2-5
size: -
DNA: TGTGCCTGGAGTGTTTATGGGTCGGGGACCCAGTACTTC
CDR3: CAWSVYGSGTQYF

V: TRBV7-9
D: -
J: TRBJ1-2
size: -
DNA: TGTGCCAGCAGCGACCGGGAGAAGGGCTACACCTTC
CDR3: CASSDREKGYTF

V: TRBV7-9
D: -
J: TRBJ2-1
size: once
DNA: TGTGCCAGCAGCCCCCGGCAGATAGAATACAATGAGCAGTTCTTC
CDR3: CASSPRQIEYNEQFF

V: TRBV4-3
D: TRBD1
J: TRBJ1-1
size: -
DNA: TGCGCCAGCAGCCCGGGACAGGGGGCCCTTAGCACTGAAGCTTTCTTT
CDR3: CASSPGQGALSTEAFF

V: TRBV7-6
D: -
J: TRBJ1-6
size: -
DNA: TGTGCCAGCAGCGCACAAGTTTTTGGATCACCCCTCCACTTT
CDR3: CASSAQVFGSPLHF

V: TRBV7-9
D: -
J: TRBJ2-5
size: -
DNA: TGTGCCAGCAGTTCGTTCCGGGACGAAGAGACCCAGTACTTC
CDR3: CASSSFRDEETQYF

V: TRBV6-1
D: -
J: TRBJ1-4
size: -
DNA: TGTGCCAGCATGCTGGGGTATGAAAAACTGTTTTTT
CDR3: CASMLGYEKLFF

V: TRBV29-1
D: -
J: TRBJ2-5
size: few
DNA: TGCAGCGTTGAAGCGGGGGACACAGCCTTACAAGAGACCCAGTACTTC
CDR3: CSVEAGDTALQETQYF

V: TRBV7-2
D: -
J: TRBJ1-5
size: -
DNA: TGTGCCAGCAGCTTACGAGGTTGGCCCCAGCATTTT
CDR3: CASSLRGWPQHF

V: TRBV7-2
D: TRBD2
J: TRBJ2-7
size: -
DNA: TGTGCCAGCAGCTATGTGGGTAGTGGACTAGCGGGAGACTACGAGCAGTACTTC
CDR3: CASSYVGSGLAGDYEQYF

V: TRBV18
D: TRBD2
J: TRBJ2-3
size: few
DNA: TGTGCCAGCTCAGGACGTAGCGGGAGCGGCACAGATACGCAGTATTTT
CDR3: CASSGRSGSGTDTQYF

V: TRBV2
D: TRBD1
J: TRBJ2-3
size: once
DNA: TGTGCCAGCAGTGAAGCCGGAAACAGGGGGAGCACAGATACGCAGTATTTT
CDR3: CASSEAGNRGSTDTQYF

V: TRBV15
D: TRBD2
J: TRBJ2-3
size: -
DNA: TGTGCCACCAGCAGGACTAGCGACCCGGATACGCAGTATTTT
CDR3: CATSRTSDPDTQYF